This TCR beta chain emerged from a study of graft-versus-host responses after intestinal transplantation. Study at large: Once they had received anti-thymocyte globulin induction, all recipients took tacrolimus and steroids for around 3 years.

Germline-derived CDR1 and CDR2 are MNHEY and SMNVEV (reference sequence). The CDR3 sequence is 14 residues long. V trimming: 6 bases; J trimming: 8 bases; junction bases outside the gene matches: 7. The table came from immunoSEQ multiplex PCR; TCRdb's copy has only in-frame clones and leaves some out. In the table there are some 15,000 clones, about 33% of which are singletons. This specimen was alloreactive CD4+ T cells from a mixed lymphocyte reaction culture, taken before intestinal transplant. Subset here: CFSE-low proliferating T cells sorted from approximately six-day pre-transplant mixed lymphocyte reaction (GvH or HvG direction). The sequence was collected from a human patient who received an intestinal transplant. This sequence joins TRBV27 and TRBJ1-6, with 7 bases that match TRBD1. In DNA form, the CDR3 reads TGTGCCAGCAGCCTACAGGGGACTCATTCACCCCTCCACTTT. Protein product: CASSLQGTHSPLHF.